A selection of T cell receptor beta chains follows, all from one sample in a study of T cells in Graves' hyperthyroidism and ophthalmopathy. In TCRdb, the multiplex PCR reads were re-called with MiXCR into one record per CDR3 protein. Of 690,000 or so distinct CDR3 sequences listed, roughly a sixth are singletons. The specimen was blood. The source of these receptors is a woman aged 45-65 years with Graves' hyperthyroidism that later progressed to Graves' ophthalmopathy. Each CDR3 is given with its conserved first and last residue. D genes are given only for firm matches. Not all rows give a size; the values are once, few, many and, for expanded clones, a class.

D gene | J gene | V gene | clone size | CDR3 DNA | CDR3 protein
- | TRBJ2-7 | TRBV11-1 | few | TGTGCCAGCAGCTTAGGTATGGGGGCCTACAAGCAGTACTTC | CASSLGMGAYKQYF
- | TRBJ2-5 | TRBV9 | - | TGTGCCAGCAGCCGGTACACCGAAGAGACCCAGTACTTC | CASSRYTEETQYF
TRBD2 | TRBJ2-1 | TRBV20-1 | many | TGCAGTGTAAAAAGCCTTGCGGGGGGGCTTTACAATGAGCAGTTCTTC | CSVKSLAGGLYNEQFF
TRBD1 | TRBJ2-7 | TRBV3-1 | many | TGTGCCAGCAGCCAAGGGCGGGCAGGGGGATACGAGCAGTACTTC | CASSQGRAGGYEQYF
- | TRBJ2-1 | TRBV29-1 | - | TGCAGCGCCGGACAAAGCTCCTACAATGAGCAGTTCTTC | CSAGQSSYNEQFF
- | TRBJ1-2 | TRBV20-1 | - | TGCAGTGCTAGCATGCTCTCCGCCTCCACCTTC | CSASMLSASTF
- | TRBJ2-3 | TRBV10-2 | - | TGCGCCAGCAGTGAGTCGGGGGGCCTTCTGTATTTT | CASSESGGLLYF
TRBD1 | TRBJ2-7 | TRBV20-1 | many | TGCAGTGCTAGACCCTGGGACAGCTCCTACGAGCAGTACTTC | CSARPWDSSYEQYF
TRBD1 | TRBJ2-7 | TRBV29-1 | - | TGCAGCGTTGAAGTGGTTGCAGGGGGAGAGCAGTACTTC | CSVEVVAGGEQYF
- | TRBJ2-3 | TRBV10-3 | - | TGTGCCATCAGTGGGGACCCCAACTATGGAACGCAGTATTTT | CAISGDPNYGTQYF
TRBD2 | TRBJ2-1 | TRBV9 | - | TGTGCCAGCAGCGTAGATGGACTAGGAAATGAGCAGTTCTTC | CASSVDGLGNEQFF
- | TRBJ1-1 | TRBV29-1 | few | TGCAGCGCGACTCAGGGGTACACTGAAGCTTTCTTT | CSATQGYTEAFF
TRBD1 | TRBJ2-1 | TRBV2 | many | TGTGCCAGCAGTAAGGGACAGGGGGCAGACAATGAGCAGTTCTTC | CASSKGQGADNEQFF
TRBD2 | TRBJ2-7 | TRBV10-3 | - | TGTGCCATCAAGGCTAGCGGGTTCTACGAGCAGTACTTC | CAIKASGFYEQYF